The clone carrying this T cell receptor beta chain is a singleton in its sample. Its antigen remains unidentified. V lost 1 base to trimming and J lost 5 bases, with 14 bases between them. CDR1 LGHNA and CDR2 YSLEER come from the germline V gene. The CDR3 is made up of 15 amino acids. The data originate from a study of T cell responses to AZD1222 COVID-19 vaccine. Whole-study results and caveats: The breadth and depth of Spike-specific TCRs increased once two AZD1222 doses had been given. Donors were chiefly white British, with a greater number of females, and clonal diversity was perhaps underestimated.

Some clones are missing from TCRdb's copy, which holds only in-frame ones; the method was immunoSEQ multiplex PCR. The table records 100,000 to 130,000 clones, 91% of them present only once. The chain has TRBV4-3 and TRBJ1-1; D gene ambiguous. This sequence was found in an adult in good health. Source: peripheral blood, taken on day 0 of AZD1222 vaccination. The CDR3 loop is CASSQGVTMGTEAFF. DNA for the CDR3: TGCGCCAGCAGCCAAGGAGTGACTATGGGGACTGAAGCTTTCTTT.